The source of this TCR beta chain is a study of blood T cell repertoires in COVID-19. Study context: COVID-19 samples from acute and convalescent phases originated in the United States, Italy and Spain. The analysed material was cDNA or gDNA that came from T cells, B-cell-depleted T cells, or PBMCs.

The assay was immunoSEQ multiplex PCR, and TCRdb's table has in-frame clones only and misses some. The data show 150,000 to 200,000 clones, approximately 90% seen once. The CDR3 totals 14 residues. Germline V gene data show CDR1 as MNHEY and CDR2 as SVGEGT. The V end was cut by 6 bases, the J end by 0 bases, with 11 bases between. The V and J genes are TRBV6-2 or TRBV6-3 and TRBJ1-1; D not resolved. This sequence originates from a man between 40 and 49 years old with active or convalescent COVID-19. Sequencing was done on a sample of peripheral blood. In DNA form, the CDR3 reads TGTGCCAGCAGCCTACCCTCAGTGAACACTGAAGCTTTCTTT. As protein: CASSLPSVNTEAFF.